This TCR beta chain is drawn from a study of T cell changes during pregnancy in multiple sclerosis. The method was immunoSEQ multiplex PCR; TCRdb's version includes in-frame clones alone and lacks a portion of them. The sample has under 55,000 clones; roughly nine tenths are singletons. This specimen was CD8+ T cells from peripheral blood mononuclear cells, taken after pregnancy. This sequence originates from a female donor with multiple sclerosis, enrolled in a pregnancy study.

The CDR3 reads CASSWGTVLNSNQPQHF. CDR3 nucleotides: TGTGCCAGCAGTTGGGGGACTGTTCTCAATAGCAATCAGCCCCAGCATTTT. The rearrangement uses TRBV11-2 and TRBJ1-5; D possibly corresponds to TRBD1 (5 bases). The CDR3 has 17 amino acids. V lost 6 bases and J lost 0, with 18 bases in between. CDR1 is SGHAT, CDR2 FQNNGV, per germline.